The present TCR beta chain was sequenced within a study of shared clonotypes between healthy human individuals. As for this clone: Its antigen remains unidentified.

CD4+ cells were split into CD45RA+ naive and CD45RA-negative memory subsets. Clones were read by immunoSEQ multiplex PCR, and TCRdb kept only the in-frame ones, dropping some. The sample contains 2 million to 2.5 million clones, around 93% of which appear only once. The germline V gene encodes CDR1 SGHRS and CDR2 YFSETQ. With V trimmed by 2 bases and J by 3 bases, 13 bases remained unmatched. The CDR3 covers 18 residues. Study findings and constraints: Sharing of clonotypes among donors was expected to vary with sequencing depth.

The sample was naive CD4+ T cells from PBMCs. This sample's subset: CD45RA+ positively selected. This TCR was sampled from a young man in good health. Some clones in this sample may be carry-over from other donors' samples. This rearrangement joins TRBV5-1 to TRBJ2-1, with 8 positions matching TRBD2. The CDR3 sequence: CASSLGTEREWHYNEQFF. CDR3 nucleotides: TGCGCCAGCAGCTTAGGGACGGAGCGGGAGTGGCACTACAATGAGCAGTTCTTC. Looking up the rest from reference TRBV5-1 and TRBJ2-1 gives the full variable domain: KAGVTQTPRYLIKTRGQQVTLSCSPISGHRSVSWYQQTPGQGLQFLFEYFSETQRNKGNFPGRFSGRQFSNSRSEMNVSTLELGDSALYLCASSLGTEREWHYNEQFFGPGTRLTVL.